The present entry profiles one T cell receptor (beta chain) with its context. The data were produced by immunoSEQ multiplex PCR, yet TCRdb's version contains in-frame clones alone and is incomplete. The table records about 61,000 clones, roughly 97% of them present only once. Germline V lookup: CDR1 SGHDN, CDR2 FVKESK. Trimming took 1 base from V and 2 from J, leaving 11 bases between them. This CDR3 contains 15 residues. These data are taken from a study of technical replicates of blood from a few donors. What was sequenced was T cells isolated from PBMCs. The chain employs TRBV14 and TRBJ1-2; no clear D. This TCR came from a human donor in good health. CDR3 sequence: CASSQVSGGNYGYTF. CDR3 bases: TGTGCCAGCAGCCAAGTTTCAGGTGGAAACTATGGCTACACCTTC.